The entry that follows covers one T cell receptor (beta chain) sequence. The antigen remains unidentified. After removal of 4 bases from V and 2 bases from J, the junction contained 6 bases not matched to a gene. The CDR3 length is 15 residues. In germline, CDR1 is SGHRS, CDR2 YFSETQ. Each donor had at least one pre-ART and at least two post-ART PBMC samples. Before DNA extraction, roughly 0.95-10 million cryopreserved PBMC were held in the samples. The sample belongs to a study of long-term antiretroviral therapy in people with HIV. Study-level results: ART adherence, viral resistance and therapy changes went unrecorded. The repertoire was dominated at all time points by clones expanded before ART.

A v3.0 immunoSEQ assay was performed at survey level. Repertoires were generated with immunoSEQ multiplex PCR, while TCRdb's copy carries only in-frame clones and drops some. The data show about 25,000 clones, approximately 93% seen once. This clonotype was sampled from a woman between 40 and 50 years old with HIV. The material sequenced was unsorted PBMCs, taken 7.6 years after starting antiretroviral therapy. The rearrangement links TRBV5-1 to TRBJ2-1; 7 positions match TRBD1. CDR3 loop: CASSVNRGPYNEQFF. CDR3 in DNA: TGCGCCAGCAGCGTTAACAGGGGACCCTACAATGAGCAGTTCTTC. The full variable domain, its missing parts supplied by reference TRBV5-1 and TRBJ2-1, is KAGVTQTPRYLIKTRGQQVTLSCSPISGHRSVSWYQQTPGQGLQFLFEYFSETQRNKGNFPGRFSGRQFSNSRSEMNVSTLELGDSALYLCASSVNRGPYNEQFFGPGTRLTVL.